These 31 T cell receptor beta chains were sequenced from one sample in a study of blood T cell repertoires in COVID-19. Sequenced by immunoSEQ multiplex PCR; TCRdb stores in-frame clones only, minus some. The table lists fewer than 150,000 clones, around 90% of them singletons. The sequenced material came from peripheral blood. The receptor set was obtained from a woman in her forties or fifties with active or convalescent COVID-19.

This clone was seen just once. The V gene is TRBV7-8, the J gene TRBJ2-2, with TRBD2 matching 13 bases. The length of the CDR3 is 16 residues. Germline CDR1 and CDR2: SGHVS and FQNEAQ. J lost 4 bases, V lost 5 bases, and 4 bases had no gene match. The CDR3 protein is CASSLWTSGSTGELFF. The CDR3 DNA sequence: TGTGCCAGCAGCCTCTGGACTAGCGGGAGCACCGGGGAGCTGTTTTTT.

This chain joins TRBV28 and TRBJ2-5, with a possible D match to TRBD2 (6 bases). CDR1 is MDHEN, CDR2 SYDVKM, per germline. The CDR3 extends over 13 amino acids. V shed 5 bases and J shed 3 bases, with 10 bases lying between them. The chain's CDR3 is CASSRGAKETQYF. In DNA form, the CDR3 reads TGTGCCAGCAGTCGCGGGGCTAAAGAGACCCAGTACTTC.

This clone was counted once. V and J are TRBV7-2 and TRBJ1-1, with D perhaps matching TRBD1 (6 bases). This CDR3 is built from 14 residues. V was pared by 5 bases and J by 8 bases, with 18 bases between. From germline, CDR1 is SGHTA and CDR2 FQGNSA. CDR3 loop: CASSPNPGHREAFF. The CDR3 DNA follows: TGTGCCAGCAGCCCGAATCCGGGACACCGCGAAGCTTTCTTT. The whole variable domain, remainder taken from reference TRBV7-2 and TRBJ1-1, is GAGVSQSPSNKVTEKGKDVELRCDPISGHTALYWYRQSLGQGLEFLIYFQGNSAPDKSGLPSDRFSAERTGGSVSTLTIQRTQQEDSAVYLCASSPNPGHREAFFGQGTRLTVV.

The V and J genes are TRBV28 and TRBJ2-1, with 12 positions matching TRBD2. The length of the CDR3 is 19 residues. Germline V gene data show CDR1 as MDHEN and CDR2 as SYDVKM. The V and J ends lost 2 bases and 4 bases, in that order; junction bases with no gene match: 12. In nucleotides, the CDR3 is TGTGCCAGCAGTTTAACGGCGCTAGCGGGAGGGCTTTCATACAATGAGCAGTTCTTC. It yields the protein CASSLTALAGGLSYNEQFF.

This chain connects TRBV10-3 to TRBJ2-3; TRBD2 matches at 9 bases. The V and J ends lost 10 bases and 6 bases, in that order; junction bases with no gene match: 17. The CDR3 has 16 amino acids. Per germline, CDR1 ENHRY and CDR2 SYGVKD. In DNA, the CDR3 is TGTGCCACTCGTCCTAGCGGGGTCTTGATAAACGATACGCAGTATTTT. Translating gives CATRPSGVLINDTQYF.

The chain has TRBV27 and TRBJ1-6, with D possibly matching TRBD1 (5 bases). This CDR3 comprises 14 residues. Germline CDR1 MNHEY, CDR2 SMNVEV (reference sequence). The ends were cut back, 4 bases at V and 6 bases at J, with 10 bases in the middle. The CDR3 here is CASSSGQPNSPLHF. The CDR3 nucleotides read TGTGCCAGCAGTTCAGGACAACCTAATTCACCCCTCCACTTT.

CDR3 coding DNA: TGTGCCAGCAGTGTCCAAGCAGGTAGGAACACTGAAGCTTTCTTT. It is translated as CASSVQAGRNTEAFF. The chain couples TRBV28 to TRBJ1-1, with D unclear. Germline loops: CDR1 MDHEN, CDR2 SYDVKM. There are 15 residues in the CDR3. The V and J ends lost 5 bases and 1 base respectively, with 14 bases between them.

The V and J genes are TRBV30 and TRBJ1-2; 7 nucleotides match TRBD1. V lost 5 bases to trimming and J lost 5 bases; unmatched junction nucleotides: 11. The CDR3 sequence is 14 residues long. CDR1 is GTSNPN and CDR2 is SVGIG in the germline V gene (reference sequence). The CDR3 sequence: CAWDSGGGGYGYTF. The CDR3 region has the DNA TGTGCCTGGGATTCAGGAGGGGGCGGTTATGGCTACACCTTC.

The chain joins TRBV11-2 to TRBJ2-7, with 14 bases aligning to TRBD2. CDR1 SGHAT and CDR2 FQNNGV come from the germline V gene. The length of the CDR3 is 15 residues. The V segment lost 5 bases and the J segment 6 bases; nucleotides outside the gene matches: 6. The CDR3: CASSPGLAGDGEQYF. Here the CDR3 DNA reads TGTGCCAGCAGCCCGGGACTAGCGGGAGATGGCGAGCAGTACTTC.

The chain couples TRBV5-3 to TRBJ1-2; the match to TRBD1 covers 10 bases. TRBV5-3 is sorted into the ORF group, with uncertain function. V shed 4 bases, J shed 5 bases, and the junction held 14 bases outside the gene matches. This CDR3 is 17 amino acids long. CDR3 nucleotide sequence: TGTGCCAGAAGCCCGTGTGGGACAGGGGAGAAAGGGTATGGCTACACCTTC. Amino acid sequence: CARSPCGTGEKGYGYTF.

The chain carries TRBV9 and TRBJ2-3; 10 bases agree with TRBD2. V was clipped by 3 bases and J by 6 bases; unmatched bases: 7. The CDR3 is made up of 15 amino acids. Germline-derived CDR1 and CDR2 are SGDLS and YYNGEE. The CDR3 sequence: CASSARLAGGDTQYF. The CDR3 DNA follows: TGTGCCAGCAGCGCCCGACTAGCGGGTGGGGATACGCAGTATTTT.

The chain combines TRBV4-1 with TRBJ2-7, with 8 bases fitting TRBD2. V lost 5 bases to trimming and J lost 0 bases; unmatched junction nucleotides: 12. The germline CDR1 and CDR2 sequences are MGHRA and YSYEKL. CDR3 size: 17 residues. The CDR3 here is CASSERATSGSSYEQYF. The CDR3 DNA reads TGCGCCAGCAGCGAAAGGGCAACTAGCGGAAGCTCCTACGAGCAGTACTTC.

Regarding this clone: This sample includes further DNA sequences coding for the same CDR3. CDR3 amino acids: CASSPPSTDTQYF. For the CDR3, the DNA is TGTGCCAGCTCACCCCCGAGCACAGATACGCAGTATTTT. V usage is TRBV18 and J usage is TRBJ2-3; D unresolved. This CDR3 contains 13 residues. V was cut by 3 bases and J by 0 bases, with 4 bases left in between. The germline V gene has CDR1 KGHSH and CDR2 LQKENI.

About this clone itself: Since no conserved phenylalanine or tryptophan closes the CDR3, a read error is the likely cause. The chain combines TRBV9 with TRBJ2-7; D is possibly TRBD1 (6 bases). The germline CDR1 and CDR2 sequences are SGDLS and YYNGEE. Trimming took 0 bases from V and 3 from J, leaving 10 bases between them. The CDR3 loop spans 14 amino acids. CDR3 in amino acids: CASSVEPQGYEQYL. Written as DNA, the CDR3 is TGTGCCAGCAGCGTAGAACCACAGGGCTACGAGCAGTACCTC.

This chain joins TRBV13 and TRBJ2-2; 8 nucleotides align to TRBD1. The CDR3 totals 16 residues. Germline CDR1 reads PRHDT; CDR2 reads FYEKMQ (reference sequence). The V and J ends lost 4 bases and 1 base, in that order; junction bases with no gene match: 5. CDR3 residues: CASSYQGAGNTGELFF. The CDR3, as DNA: TGTGCCAGCAGCTATCAGGGGGCGGGGAACACCGGGGAGCTGTTTTTT.

This chain uses TRBV30 with TRBJ1-2, with D unresolved. The CDR3 covers 12 residues. CDR1 is GTSNPN and CDR2 is SVGIG in the germline V gene (reference sequence). For the CDR3, the DNA is TGTGCGGCTAAGGGAGAAAACTATGGCTACACCTTC. Protein sequence: CAAKGENYGYTF.

The count of this clone is one. This chain connects TRBV7-2 to TRBJ1-2; D is perhaps TRBD1 (6 bases). The V and J ends lost 1 base and 4 bases respectively, with 10 bases between them. CDR3 length equals 14 residues. Germline V gives CDR1 SGHTA, CDR2 FQGNSA. Written as DNA, the CDR3 is TGTGCCAGCAGCTTAGGGACAGCTACCTATGGCTACACCTTC. It encodes CASSLGTATYGYTF.

The chain uses TRBV27 and TRBJ1-1; TRBD1 is a possible D gene (6 bases). Between the trimmed V and J ends, which lost 5 bases and 4 bases, there was a span of 14 bases. Germline lookup yields CDR1 MNHEY and CDR2 SMNVEV (reference sequence). The CDR3 is 14 residues long. CDR3 residues: CASSTTTGSTEAFF. As DNA, the CDR3 is TGTGCCAGCAGTACAACCACAGGGAGCACTGAAGCTTTCTTT.

This chain links TRBV11-2 with TRBJ2-1; 12 bases agree with TRBD2. Germline V gene lookup returns CDR1 SGHAT and CDR2 FQNNGV. This CDR3 region has 17 residues. The trim removed 5 bases at V and 6 bases at J, leaving 11 bases unmatched. The CDR3 reads CASSDRWTSGKINEQFF. CDR3 coding DNA: TGTGCCAGCAGCGATCGATGGACTAGCGGGAAGATCAATGAGCAGTTCTTC.

The rearrangement joins TRBV27 to TRBJ2-7, with 7 bases matching TRBD1. CDR3 size: 13 residues. V dropped 5 bases and J dropped 6; count of bases not matched to a gene: 7. Germline V lookup: CDR1 MNHEY, CDR2 SMNVEV (reference sequence). CDR3 sequence reads: CASSAGQVLEQYF. The CDR3, as DNA: TGTGCCAGCAGTGCTGGACAGGTCCTCGAGCAGTACTTC.

This chain connects TRBV11-2 to TRBJ1-2; perhaps TRBD1 as D (5 bases). Germline CDR1 is SGHAT and CDR2 is FQNNGV. The CDR3 sequence is 18 residues long. Trimming removed 7 bases from V and 1 base from J, with 25 bases in between. The CDR3 region has the DNA TGTGCCAGCACCTTCGATCAGCGGGGGGGACTAGATAACTATGGCTACACCTTC. Encoded protein: CASTFDQRGGLDNYGYTF.

This clone was recorded once. This chain links TRBV7-2 with TRBJ2-5; 9 bases map to TRBD2. The V gene end was trimmed by 4 bases and the J gene end by 5 bases; junction bases not matched to a gene: 8. Germline loops: CDR1 SGHTA, CDR2 FQGNSA. CDR3 length: 15 amino acids. The CDR3 loop is CASSSIAGAGETQYF. The CDR3 bases are TGTGCCAGCAGCTCGATAGCGGGAGCGGGGGAGACCCAGTACTTC.

The chain links TRBV25-1 to TRBJ1-2; no reliable D call. The CDR3 is made up of 13 amino acids. Trimming removed 5 bases at V and 1 base at J, with 8 bases between. CDR1 MGHDK and CDR2 SYGVNS come from the germline V gene. The CDR3 region is CASSQGGNYGYTF. CDR3 bases: TGTGCCAGCAGTCAAGGCGGTAACTATGGCTACACCTTC.

This chain connects TRBV19 to TRBJ1-2; D call uncertain. Germline V gives CDR1 LNHDA, CDR2 SQIVND (reference sequence). There are 11 residues in the CDR3. Trimming left V 7 bases short and J 0 bases short, with 3 bases between. The CDR3 region is CASTANYGYTF. The DNA for the CDR3 is TGTGCCAGTACCGCTAACTATGGCTACACCTTC.

This clone was counted a few times. The chain links TRBV25-1 to TRBJ2-1, with D tentatively TRBD2 (5 bases). This CDR3 region has 14 residues. CDR1 is MGHDK and CDR2 is SYGVNS in the germline V gene. Trimming cost V 2 bases and J 4 bases, with 9 bases left between them. The CDR3 reads CASSEPGKYNEQFF. The CDR3 bases are TGTGCCAGCAGTGAACCGGGAAAATACAATGAGCAGTTCTTC. Together with reference TRBV25-1 and TRBJ2-1, the CDR3 gives the full variable domain: EADIYQTPRYLVIGTGKKITLECSQTMGHDKMYWYQQDPGMELHLIHYSYGVNSTEKGDLSSESTVSRIRTEHFPLTLESARPSHTSQYLCASSEPGKYNEQFFGPGTRLTVL.

V usage is TRBV18 and J usage is TRBJ1-3; a possible D gene is TRBD1 (6 bases). Trimming cost V 6 bases and J 2 bases, with 14 bases left between them. CDR3 length: 15 amino acids. Looked up from germline, CDR1 is KGHSH and CDR2 is LQKENI. The CDR3 loop reads CASSKSGGPGNTIYF. The DNA of the CDR3 is TGTGCCAGCTCCAAATCGGGGGGGCCTGGAAACACCATATATTTT.

In its sample, this clone was seen a few times. The V call is TRBV10-3, the J call TRBJ2-7, with TRBD2 matching over 10 bases. CDR1 and CDR2 (germline): ENHRY, SYGVKD. The CDR3 extends over 15 amino acids. V lost 10 bases, J lost 2 bases, and 11 bases stayed unmatched. The CDR3 DNA is TGTGCCACAGGAGATCTAGCGGGAGAGGCCTACGAGCAGTACTTC. Protein product: CATGDLAGEAYEQYF.

The V gene is TRBV24-1, the J gene TRBJ2-1; 8 bases match TRBD1. Germline V lookup: CDR1 KGHDR, CDR2 SFDVKD. The CDR3 length is 15 residues. Unmatched junction bases numbered 8, after V lost 0 bases and J lost 11 bases. The CDR3 DNA sequence: TGTGCCACCAGTGATTTGGGGACAGGACCTCCTCAGCAGTTCTTC. Protein: CATSDLGTGPPQQFF.

The V and J genes are TRBV19 and TRBJ2-3; TRBD1 matches 12 bases. V lost 8 bases and J lost 5; bases outside the gene matches: 5. Germline CDR1 LNHDA, CDR2 SQIVND (reference sequence). This CDR3 contains 14 residues. The CDR3 loop reads CASRRDRGQDTQYF. In nucleotides, the CDR3 is TGTGCCAGTCGCCGGGACAGGGGGCAAGATACGCAGTATTTT.

The chain couples TRBV11-2 to TRBJ1-1; 8 bases line up with TRBD1. Trimming at V came to 5 bases and at J to 4 bases, leaving 6 bases not matched to a gene. The CDR3 sequence is 14 residues long. Per the germline V gene, CDR1 is SGHAT and CDR2 is FQNNGV. CDR3: CASSPNRGGTEAFF. In DNA form, the CDR3 reads TGTGCCAGCAGCCCCAACAGGGGGGGCACTGAAGCTTTCTTT.

This sequence joins TRBV29-1 and TRBJ2-2, with D perhaps matching TRBD2 (5 bases). The germline V gene encodes CDR1 SQVTM and CDR2 ANQGSEA. The CDR3 extends over 12 amino acids. Trimming cost V 6 bases and J 5 bases, with 10 bases left between them. CDR3 amino acids: CSVRRGTGELFF. In DNA, the CDR3 is TGCAGCGTCCGACGGGGTACCGGGGAGCTGTTTTTT.